The next 15 T cell receptor beta chains were all read from a single sample in a study of OX40 agonist ivuxolimab in advanced cancers. Clones were sequenced by immunoSEQ multiplex PCR, and TCRdb holds only the in-frame ones, with some missing. The repertoire consists of about 60,000 clones, with about nine tenths occurring once and the leading ten covering around 1%. Source: CD4+ or CD8+ T cells sorted from blood, taken in a trial of the OX40 agonist ivuxolimab. These receptors all stem from an adult with an advanced solid tumor such as melanoma, head and neck, liver or kidney cancer.

The chain uses TRBV18 and TRBJ2-5; TRBD1 aligns across 10 bases. Matching the DNA end better, TRBJ2-7 makes the J call doubtful. Germline V gene lookup returns CDR1 KGHSH and CDR2 LQKENI. The CDR3 runs to 16 residues. In nucleotides, the CDR3 is TGTGCCAGCTCACCACCCGGACAGGGGGTGTCCTACGAGCAGTACTTC. Translated: CASSPPGQGVSYEQYF.

This rearrangement joins TRBV5-1 to TRBJ2-1; 9 positions agree with TRBD2. J gave up 0 bases and V 2 bases, and 6 bases lay outside the gene matches. Germline V CDR1 and CDR2: SGHRS, YFSETQ. The CDR3 length is 17 residues. The DNA of the CDR3 is TGCGCCAGCAGCTTAACCGATAGCGGGAGCTCCTACAATGAGCAGTTCTTC. This translates into CASSLTDSGSSYNEQFF.

The chain couples TRBV7-8 to TRBJ1-5; D gene ambiguous. CDR3 length: 18 amino acids. Trimming stripped 0 bases from V and 0 bases from J, with 15 bases between. The germline gives CDR1 SGHVS, CDR2 FQNEAQ. The chain's CDR3 is CASSLARPDGYSNQPQHF. DNA of the CDR3: TGTGCCAGCAGCTTAGCTCGGCCGGATGGGTATAGCAATCAGCCCCAGCATTTT.

This clone was seen just once. The chain uses TRBV7-8 and TRBJ2-2, with no clear D. CDR1 is SGHVS, CDR2 FQNEAQ, per germline. Trimming removed 4 bases from V and 2 bases from J, with 14 bases in between. This CDR3 is built from 16 residues. The CDR3 reads CASSWIPIGNTGELFF. CDR3 nucleotide sequence: TGTGCCAGCAGCTGGATCCCTATCGGAAACACCGGGGAGCTGTTTTTT.

V is TRBV27 and J is TRBJ2-2; maybe TRBD2 (6 bases). Germline loops: CDR1 MNHEY, CDR2 SMNVEV (reference sequence). The CDR3 length is 12 residues. V gave up 11 bases and J gave up 1 base, with 8 bases separating them. DNA for the CDR3: TGTGCCTCCGGGGGGAACACCGGGGAGCTGTTTTTT. Translating it yields CASGGNTGELFF.

The chain recombines TRBV6-5 with TRBJ2-5; 7 bases map to TRBD1. J gave up 4 bases and V 4 bases, and 3 bases lay outside the gene matches. The CDR3 loop spans 13 amino acids. Looked up from germline, CDR1 is MNHEY and CDR2 is SVGAGI. DNA of the CDR3: TGTGCCAGCAGTTGGACAGGCGGAGAGACCCAGTACTTC. Its translation is CASSWTGGETQYF.

This sequence joins TRBV7-9 and TRBJ1-2; tentatively, D is TRBD1 (5 bases). Looked up from germline, CDR1 is SEHNR and CDR2 is FQNEAQ (reference sequence). With 5 bases removed from V and 8 bases from J, the gap between germline ends came to 18 bases. This CDR3 has 14 amino acids. CDR3 residues: CASSPDLGRGGYTF. The CDR3 DNA sequence: TGTGCCAGCAGCCCCGACCTCGGTAGGGGCGGCTACACCTTC.

The rearrangement links TRBV27 to TRBJ2-1, with a possible D match to TRBD2 (6 bases). V lost 5 bases and J 1 base, leaving 18 bases between the germline ends. CDR3 length: 17 amino acids. The germline V gene encodes CDR1 MNHEY and CDR2 SMNVEV (reference sequence). The CDR3 DNA is TGTGCCAGCAGTCCCCGCTCCGGGACTCTTTCCTACAATGAGCAGTTCTTC. It codes for CASSPRSGTLSYNEQFF.

This clone was seen just once. At one of its ends the junction is not consistent with the germline gene, which may arise from a read error. The rearrangement links TRBV7-2 to TRBJ1-2; maybe TRBD1 (6 bases). CDR1 is SGHTA, CDR2 FQGNSA, per germline. The CDR3 is 15 amino acids. The CDR3 DNA follows: TGTGCCAGCAGCCTAGCACAGGGTTTTAACTATGGCTACACCTTC. Translating gives CASSLAQGFNYGYTF.

The CDR3, as DNA: TGTGCCAGCAGCTTAGACGGGGCAGGGGAGTACGAGCAGTACTTC. Encoded protein: CASSLDGAGEYEQYF. The J gene is TRBJ2-7, the V gene TRBV11-3, with D tentatively TRBD1 (6 bases). The germline V and J ends were trimmed by 0 bases and 4 bases, with 13 bases remaining between them. Germline loops: CDR1 SGHNT, CDR2 YENEEA. This CDR3 comprises 15 residues.

The chain recombines TRBV27 with TRBJ2-4; a possible D gene is TRBD1 (5 bases). The V end was cut by 0 bases, the J end by 7 bases, with 7 bases between. CDR3 length equals 13 residues. Germline CDR1 and CDR2: MNHEY and SMNVEV (reference sequence). CDR3 nucleotides: TGTGCCAGCAGTTTATCAGGGGCGAACATTCAGTACTTC. This translates into CASSLSGANIQYF.

The chain employs TRBV10-3 and TRBJ2-7; 7 bases align to TRBD2. The CDR3 has 14 amino acids. V was pared by 4 bases and J by 0 bases, with 3 bases of the junction left unmatched. Germline assignment: CDR1 ENHRY and CDR2 SYGVKD. In nucleotides, the CDR3 is TGTGCCATCAGTGCATCGGGGGGCTCCTACGAGCAGTACTTC. This encodes CAISASGGSYEQYF.

V and J are TRBV6-5 and TRBJ2-7, with 7 bases aligning to TRBD1. CDR1 MNHEY and CDR2 SVGAGI come from the germline V gene. This CDR3 region has 13 residues. V was pared by 5 bases and J by 3 bases, with 4 bases of the junction left unmatched. CDR3 in amino acids: CASSQAGGYEQYF. In nucleotides, the CDR3 is TGTGCCAGCAGTCAGGCAGGGGGCTACGAGCAGTACTTC.

This clone has just one count. The J gene is TRBJ1-5, the V gene TRBV19; the match to TRBD1 covers 9 bases. The CDR3 totals 14 residues. Germline CDR1 is LNHDA and CDR2 is SQIVND (reference sequence). J was trimmed by 2 bases and V by 7 bases; bases with no gene match: 3. CDR3 coding DNA: TGTGCCAGTAATACAGGGGGCCGCAATCAGCCCCAGCATTTT. This gives the protein CASNTGGRNQPQHF.

The V gene is TRBV11-3, the J gene TRBJ2-2; maybe TRBD1 (6 bases). The CDR3 is 15 amino acids. Germline values: CDR1 SGHNT, CDR2 YENEEA. The V gene lost 5 bases and the J gene lost 0 bases, with 10 bases spanning the gap. The CDR3 DNA is TGTGCCAGCAGCGGACAGCCCGCGAACACCGGGGAGCTGTTTTTT. This gives the protein CASSGQPANTGELFF.